The present T cell receptor (beta chain) was sequenced within a study of T cells in Graves' hyperthyroidism and ophthalmopathy. In the study overall: Specimen type is peripheral blood, collected at initial diagnosis prior to any treatment.

RNA transcripts provided the source from which TCR beta CDR3 regions were amplified. In the first-round RT-PCR of the TCR CDR3, the HTBI primer set was used. Via MiXCR, TCRdb re-called the multiplex PCR reads, giving one row per CDR3 protein. The sample records a few hundred thousand distinct CDR3 sequences, roughly 18% being singletons. Study observations and caveats: Among thyroid clonotypes expanded above 0.001, most also appeared in blood. The model forecast ophthalmopathy, anticipating it by a median about six months before onset.

Germline V gene lookup returns CDR1 SGHRS and CDR2 YFSETQ. J gave up 8 bases and V 4 bases, and 12 bases lay outside the gene matches. CDR3 size: 15 residues. Of note for this clonotype: Its target is unknown.

The rearrangement links TRBV5-1 to TRBJ2-1; 7 bases match TRBD1. The sequence came from a woman between 18 and 29 years old with Graves' ophthalmopathy. Sequences were obtained from blood. For the CDR3, the DNA is TGCGCCAGCAGCCCCGGACAGGACCCCTATGATGAGCAGTTCTTC. Encoded protein: CASSPGQDPYDEQFF.